The rows below give T cell receptor beta chains drawn from one sample of a study of blood T cell repertoires in COVID-19. Method: immunoSEQ multiplex PCR; TCRdb's copy keeps in-frame clones and lacks some. The sample lists roughly 220,000 clones; just under 85% were seen once. Sample: PBMCs or T cells enriched from blood (not recorded which). Source of these receptors: a man aged 40-49 years who had recovered from COVID-19. Each CDR3 is given with its conserved first and last residue. The D gene is left open where the match is weak. Rows may omit the clone size; those that give it use once, few, many or a size class.

j_call clone_size v_call d_call cdr3_aa cdr3_nt
TRBJ2-2 . TRBV2 . CASSLNPANTGELFF TGTGCCAGCAGTCTAAACCCCGCGAACACCGGGGAGCTGTTTTTT
TRBJ2-1 few TRBV6-2/TRBV6-3 . CASSSDSSIFYNEQFF TGTGCCAGCAGTTCGGACAGTTCCATCTTCTACAATGAGCAGTTCTTC
TRBJ1-1 . TRBV7-9 TRBD1 CASSPWDRVNTEAFF TGTGCCAGCAGCCCTTGGGACAGGGTGAACACTGAAGCTTTCTTT
TRBJ1-1 . TRBV5-5 . CASSFRTAGFSMNTEAFF TGTGCCAGCAGCTTTCGCACGGCGGGATTCAGCATGAACACTGAAGCTTTCTTT
TRBJ2-2 . TRBV7-3 . CASSLEGYTGELFF TGTGCCAGCAGCTTGGAGGGATACACCGGGGAGCTGTTTTTT
TRBJ2-7 . TRBV3-1/TRBV3-2 . CASRQSGNTYEQYF TGTGCCAGCAGGCAATCCGGGAACACCTACGAGCAGTACTTC
TRBJ1-6 . TRBV27 . CASSLSGWTVYSPLHF TGTGCCAGCAGTTTATCGGGGTGGACAGTCTATTCACCCCTCCACTTT
TRBJ1-5 . TRBV5-1 . CASSLAGGNQPQHF TGCGCCAGCAGCTTGGCGGGAGGCAATCAGCCCCAGCATTTT
TRBJ2-3 . TRBV7-2 . CASSPTYGGGTQYF TGTGCCAGCAGCCCAACTTACGGGGGTGGTACGCAGTATTTT
TRBJ2-7 . TRBV6-1 . CASSESGASRQYF TGTGCCAGCAGTGAATCTGGGGCGAGCAGGCAGTACTTC
TRBJ2-3 . TRBV18 TRBD1 CASSSTGSGTDTQYF TGTGCCAGCTCATCGACAGGGTCCGGCACAGATACGCAGTATTTT
TRBJ1-6 once TRBV7-2 TRBD1 CASSSGGQGYSPLHF TGTGCCAGCAGCTCTGGGGGACAGGGATATTCACCCCTCCACTTT
TRBJ1-4 . TRBV2 . CASSADGGREKLFF TGTGCCAGCAGTGCGGACGGAGGACGGGAAAAACTGTTTTTT
TRBJ1-3 . TRBV19 TRBD1 CASTDDREVTGNTIYF TGTGCCAGTACTGATGACAGGGAAGTCACTGGAAACACCATATATTTT
TRBJ2-3 once TRBV7-9 TRBD1 CASSSGQGEDTQYF TGTGCCAGCAGCTCGGGACAGGGAGAAGATACGCAGTATTTT
TRBJ2-1 . TRBV5-4 . CASSLAGAYNEQFF TGTGCCAGCAGCTTGGCCGGGGCCTACAATGAGCAGTTCTTC
TRBJ1-5 . TRBV6-1 TRBD1 CASSEGTGGFGQPQHF TGTGCCAGCAGTGAAGGGACAGGGGGGTTTGGTCAGCCCCAGCATTTT
TRBJ1-6 . TRBV6-4 TRBD1 CASSSTGENSPLHF TGTGCCAGCAGCTCTACAGGGGAGAATTCACCCCTCCACTTT
TRBJ2-5 . TRBV19 TRBD2 CASSKLAGVRETQYF TGTGCCAGTAGTAAACTAGCGGGAGTCAGGGAGACCCAGTACTTC
TRBJ2-5 few TRBV5-4 TRBD1 CASSPRTGQQETQYF TGTGCCAGCAGCCCTAGGACAGGGCAGCAAGAGACCCAGTACTTC
TRBJ2-7 . TRBV27 TRBD2 CASSRGTSGGRSSYEQYF TGTGCCAGCAGTCGAGGGACTAGCGGGGGACGCAGCTCCTACGAGCAGTACTTC
TRBJ1-4 . TRBV6-5 TRBD1 CASSRDRVVEKLFF TGTGCCAGCAGCCGAGACAGGGTGGTGGAAAAACTGTTTTTT